The next 32 T cell receptor beta chains were all read from a single sample in a study of molecular identifiers for immune sequencing clone quantification. TCRdb fed the PCR reads into MiXCR, producing one record per CDR3 protein. This table has about 500,000 distinct CDR3 sequences, about a fifth appearing once. Sequencing input: naive CD8+ T cells from blood, with Jurkat cell RNA spiked in. The subset: FACS-sorted CD8+CD4-CCR7+CD45RA+ naive T cells. The receptors here all came from a human donor in good health. Some libraries in this study had Jurkat cell RNA spiked in.

This clonotype was counted at least ten times. This chain connects TRBV5-4 to TRBJ2-2; D may be TRBD1 (5 bases). The CDR3 spans 13 residues. Germline V gene data show CDR1 as SGHNT and CDR2 as YYREEE (reference sequence). Trimming took off 5 bases at V and 3 bases at J, with 8 bases between the two ends. The CDR3 is CASRKTDTGELFF. The CDR3 DNA is TGTGCCAGCAGGAAGACAGACACCGGGGAGCTGTTTTTT.

This clonotype was seen only a few times. The chain joins TRBV5-1 to TRBJ2-7; TRBD2 aligns across 8 bases. CDR1 is SGHRS and CDR2 is YFSETQ in the germline V gene. This CDR3 has 16 residues. V trimming: 1 base; J trimming: 5 bases; junction bases outside the gene matches: 11. The CDR3 bases are TGCGCCAGCAGCTTGTACTTTCCGGGAGGGCCAAACGAGCAGTACTTC. Translation: CASSLYFPGGPNEQYF.

The table lists this clonotype with many counts. The gene calls are TRBV20-1 and TRBJ1-5; D is perhaps TRBD1 (6 bases). CDR3 length: 14 amino acids. V dropped 7 bases and J dropped 3 bases, with 16 bases sitting between them. Germline V gives CDR1 DFQATT, CDR2 SNEGSKA (reference sequence). CDR3 sequence (DNA): TGCAGTGTCGGGGGGCTGGGTCACAATCAGCCCCAGCATTTT. Its protein product is CSVGGLGHNQPQHF.

Regarding this clonotype: An end of the junction does not agree with germline; a read error may underlie this. This chain uses TRBV4-3 with TRBJ1-1, with D unclear. Germline CDR1 is LGHNA and CDR2 is YSLEER. The length of the CDR3 is 15 residues. Written as DNA, the CDR3 is TGCGCCAGCAGCCAAGAGTCGTTGATGAGGACTGTAGCTTCCTTT. Translation gives CASSQESLMRTVASF.

This clonotype was detected ten times or more. The V and J genes are TRBV19 and TRBJ2-5; D unclear. The V and J ends lost 3 bases and 2 bases respectively, with 7 bases between them. The CDR3 contains 13 residues. Germline V lookup: CDR1 LNHDA, CDR2 SQIVND (reference sequence). The CDR3 spells CASSIQAQETQYF. The CDR3 DNA is TGTGCCAGTAGTATTCAAGCTCAAGAGACCCAGTACTTC.

This clonotype was counted many times. The chain links TRBV4-3 to TRBJ1-4; D is unresolved. This CDR3 is built from 15 residues. The germline V gene has CDR1 LGHNA and CDR2 YSLEER. V lost 0 bases, J lost 8 bases, and 13 bases lay in between. For the CDR3, the DNA is TGCGCCAGCAGCCAAGATCTCCGCCAGAGCGAAAAACTGTTTTTT. It is translated as CASSQDLRQSEKLFF.

Of note for this clonotype: A much larger clone differs by one base, so this may be a read error. The chain recombines TRBV27 with TRBJ1-5; perhaps TRBD1 as D (5 bases). Looked up from germline, CDR1 is MNHEY and CDR2 is SMNVEV (reference sequence). The CDR3 consists of 14 residues. CDR3: CASTPGVGNQLQHF. For the CDR3, the DNA is TGTGCCAGTACCCCGGGGGTTGGCAATCAGCTCCAGCATTTT.

The chain has TRBV12-3 or TRBV12-4 and TRBJ1-2; D is uncertain. CDR3 length equals 14 residues. V was trimmed by 9 bases and J by 6 bases, leaving 20 bases between them. The DNA for the CDR3 is TGTGCCAGTAACAACCCGGGTCTCAGTAATGGCTACACCTTC. This sequence encodes CASNNPGLSNGYTF.

This clonotype was picked up many times. This chain's CDR3 is CASSPSSDNWPPQHF. The DNA for the CDR3 is TGTGCCAGCAGCCCGTCCTCGGACAATTGGCCGCCCCAGCATTTT. The chain uses TRBV28 and TRBJ1-5; D is possibly TRBD1 (5 bases). The length of the CDR3 is 15 residues. V was shortened by 6 bases and J by 9 bases, with 21 bases between the two germline ends. Germline loops: CDR1 MDHEN, CDR2 SYDVKM.

In its sample, this clonotype was seen many times. The rearrangement uses TRBV29-1 and TRBJ1-1; D is unclear. The CDR3 has 14 residues. Germline CDR1 SQVTM, CDR2 ANQGSEA. With 0 bases removed from V and 0 bases from J, the gap between germline ends came to 8 bases. DNA of the CDR3: TGCAGCGTTGAAGAAGGGCAGATGAACACTGAAGCTTTCTTT. The encoded protein is CSVEEGQMNTEAFF.

The chain joins TRBV6-2 or TRBV6-3 to TRBJ2-1; 10 positions match TRBD2. This CDR3 has 13 amino acids. The V gene end was trimmed by 11 bases and the J gene end by 6 bases; junction bases not matched to a gene: 7. Looked up from germline, CDR1 is MNHEY and CDR2 is SVGEGT. The CDR3 nucleotides are TGTGCCTGCAAGCGGACTAGCGGCAATGAGCAGTTCTTC. Protein sequence: CACKRTSGNEQFF.

This chain connects TRBV11-1 to TRBJ1-2; possibly TRBD1 for D (6 bases). The CDR3 spans 15 residues. Trimming shortened V by 1 base and J by 0 bases, and 9 bases separated the two germline ends. Germline V gene lookup returns CDR1 SGHAT and CDR2 FQDESV (reference sequence). CDR3 sequence reads: CASSLGTASNYGYTF. The CDR3 region has the DNA TGTGCCAGCAGCTTAGGGACAGCCTCTAACTATGGCTACACCTTC.

This clonotype was picked up many times. The chain is built from TRBV20-1 and TRBJ2-5; D gene ambiguous. Trimming stripped 6 bases from V and 2 bases from J, with 19 bases between. This CDR3 contains 15 residues. CDR1 and CDR2 (germline): DFQATT, SNEGSKA (reference sequence). In DNA, the CDR3 is TGCAGTGCCGTAGAGCGACCGAGAAATCAAGAGACCCAGTACTTC. Its protein product is CSAVERPRNQETQYF.

This clonotype showed up many times. This chain links TRBV6-5 with TRBJ2-7; TRBD1 might be the D (6 bases). V gave up 5 bases and J gave up 1 base, with 12 bases separating them. This CDR3 contains 14 residues. CDR1 and CDR2 (germline): MNHEY, SVGAGI. As DNA, the CDR3 is TGTGCCAGCAGTAACCGTGGACAGTCCTACGAGCAGTACTTC. It codes for CASSNRGQSYEQYF.

This clonotype was counted between two and nine times. The J gene is TRBJ2-1, the V gene TRBV19; the match to TRBD1 covers 9 bases. CDR1 and CDR2 (germline): LNHDA, SQIVND (reference sequence). Unmatched junction bases numbered 7, after V lost 3 bases and J lost 7 bases. This CDR3 spans 15 amino acids. CDR3 nucleotides: TGTGCCAGTAGTATTTCGGACAGGGGACGGAATGAGCAGTTCTTC. Translation gives CASSISDRGRNEQFF.

This sequence joins TRBV12-3 or TRBV12-4 and TRBJ1-5, with D possibly TRBD1 on 6 matching bases. This CDR3 spans 14 amino acids. With 4 bases removed from V and 0 bases from J, the gap between germline ends came to 7 bases. The CDR3 spells CASSWTASNQPQHF. CDR3 nucleotide sequence: TGTGCCAGCAGTTGGACAGCTAGCAATCAGCCCCAGCATTTT.

The chain has TRBV6-7 and TRBJ1-4; D is uncertain. TRBV6-7 carries the ORF label, with uncertain function. This CDR3 comprises 13 residues. V lost 5 bases, J lost 4 bases, and 8 bases lay in between. The CDR3 region has the DNA TGTGCCAGCAGTAGGAACGTTAATGAAAAACTGTTTTTT. The encoded protein is CASSRNVNEKLFF.

This chain joins TRBV27 and TRBJ1-6; no firm D call. V was cut by 5 bases and J by 14 bases, with 16 bases left in between. The CDR3 runs to 13 residues. The germline V gene encodes CDR1 MNHEY and CDR2 SMNVEV (reference sequence). The CDR3 DNA reads TGTGCCAGCAGTACCTCGGACCGGTCGACCCTCCACTTT. It is translated as CASSTSDRSTLHF.

This clonotype was counted at least ten times. The V and J genes are TRBV6-6 and TRBJ2-5; D gene unclear. Germline V gene data show CDR1 as MNHNY and CDR2 as SVGAGI (reference sequence). The V end lost 5 bases, the J end lost 2 bases, and 12 bases lay between the germline ends. This CDR3 is 14 amino acids long. The CDR3 protein is CASSPLTRQETQYF. CDR3 nucleotides: TGTGCCAGCAGTCCGTTGACTCGACAAGAGACCCAGTACTTC.

This clonotype was seen a few times. The chain combines TRBV6-6 with TRBJ2-3; 13 bases align to TRBD2. The V segment lost 5 bases and the J segment 3 bases; nucleotides outside the gene matches: 5. The CDR3 is 16 amino acids. Germline V CDR1 and CDR2: MNHNY, SVGAGI (reference sequence). The DNA of the CDR3 is TGTGCCAGCAGTCCGACTAGCGGGGGGTGGACAGATACGCAGTATTTT. Amino acids: CASSPTSGGWTDTQYF.

The chain carries TRBV12-3 or TRBV12-4 and TRBJ2-5, with TRBD1 as a possible D gene (5 bases). V gave up 5 bases and J gave up 7 bases, with 17 bases separating them. This CDR3 spans 14 amino acids. The CDR3 coding sequence is TGTGCCAGCAGTCAATTAAGCCACCAGGGGACCCAGTACTTC. This codes for CASSQLSHQGTQYF.

This clonotype was picked up many times. The chain joins TRBV7-2 to TRBJ1-2, with unresolved D. Between the trimmed V and J ends, which lost 5 bases and 0 bases, there was a span of 7 bases. The germline CDR1 and CDR2 sequences are SGHTA and FQGNSA. This CDR3 spans 13 amino acids. The DNA of the CDR3 is TGTGCCAGCAGCGCCCCCCCTAACTATGGCTACACCTTC. Translating gives CASSAPPNYGYTF.

This clonotype occurred many times. This sequence joins TRBV6-6 and TRBJ2-7, with 8 nucleotides matching TRBD1. Per the germline V gene, CDR1 is MNHNY and CDR2 is SVGAGI (reference sequence). This CDR3 has 14 amino acids. With V trimmed by 2 bases and J by 6 bases, 6 bases remained unmatched. For the CDR3, the DNA is TGTGCCAGCAGTTACCAGGGGGCGAGTGGCGAGCAGTACTTC. This translates into CASSYQGASGEQYF.

The rearrangement joins TRBV6-2 or TRBV6-3 to TRBJ1-1; the match to TRBD1 covers 7 bases. Trimming took 5 bases from V and 0 from J; bases not matched to a gene: 12. The CDR3 length is 17 residues. The germline V gene encodes CDR1 MNHEY and CDR2 SVGEGT. CDR3 nucleotides: TGTGCCAGCAGTACCCTCAAGAGGGACAGACTGAACACTGAAGCTTTCTTT. Protein: CASSTLKRDRLNTEAFF.

Note on this clonotype: A much larger clone lies a single base off, so this may be a read error. This likely comes from a read error, as the CDR3 has no conserved phenylalanine or tryptophan at its end. The chain carries TRBV20-1 and TRBJ2-7; tentatively, D is TRBD1 (6 bases). CDR3 length: 13 residues. Germline CDR1 is DFQATT and CDR2 is SNEGSKA (reference sequence). V lost 4 bases and J 5 bases, leaving 15 bases between the germline ends. CDR3 nucleotide sequence: TGCAGTGCTAAGCCCCTGGGGGCGAACGAGCAGTACCTC. Translation gives CSAKPLGANEQYL.

This clonotype has a count of ten or more. V usage is TRBV7-8 and J usage is TRBJ1-1; perhaps TRBD1 as D (6 bases). Trimming left V 0 bases short and J 3 bases short, with 20 bases between. CDR1 SGHVS and CDR2 FQNEAQ come from the germline V gene. This CDR3 is built from 18 residues. DNA for the CDR3: TGTGCCAGCAGCTTAGCTTTCTCGCAGGGGAGGGTGTACACTGAAGCTTTCTTT. It yields the protein CASSLAFSQGRVYTEAFF.

With regard to this clonotype: A single base separates this from a much larger clone, so it may be a read error. This chain connects TRBV5-6 to TRBJ2-7; 10 positions match TRBD2. Germline V gene data show CDR1 as SGHDT and CDR2 as YYEEEE. This CDR3 spans 17 amino acids. V trimming: 0 bases; J trimming: 0 bases; junction bases outside the gene matches: 6. CDR3 residues: CASSLALAGAPSYEQYF. The CDR3 DNA follows: TGTGCCAGCAGCTTGGCCCTAGCGGGAGCCCCCTCCTACGAGCAGTACTTC.

This clonotype turned up a few times. This chain joins TRBV24-1 and TRBJ2-1; D gene ambiguous. CDR1 is KGHDR and CDR2 is SFDVKD in the germline V gene. V was clipped by 4 bases and J by 0 bases, with 12 bases between them. The CDR3 is made up of 16 amino acids. The CDR3 sequence: CATSDPLSNSYNEQFF. The CDR3 DNA reads as TGTGCCACCAGTGACCCCCTGAGTAACTCCTACAATGAGCAGTTCTTC.

This clonotype was detected many times. The CDR3 region has the DNA TGTGCCAGCAGCTCCTACACCGGTGCCTACGAGCAGTACTTC. Its translation is CASSSYTGAYEQYF. The chain carries TRBV7-2 and TRBJ2-7; D gene unclear. Per the germline V gene, CDR1 is SGHTA and CDR2 is FQGNSA. The CDR3 extends over 14 amino acids. Trimming removed 4 bases from V and 2 bases from J, with 12 bases in between.

There are a few counts of this clonotype. The rearrangement uses TRBV30 and TRBJ1-1, with D unclear. V lost 2 bases and J lost 5, with 15 bases in between. The CDR3 is made up of 14 amino acids. From germline, CDR1 is GTSNPN and CDR2 SVGIG (reference sequence). This CDR3 reads CAWSTDIGGTEAFF. The CDR3, as DNA: TGTGCCTGGAGTACCGACATCGGTGGGACTGAAGCTTTCTTT. Based on the CDR3 plus reference TRBV30 and TRBJ1-1, the full variable domain is SQTIHQWPATLVQPVGSPLSLECTVEGTSNPNLYWYRQAAGRGLQLLFYSVGIGQISSEVPQNLSASRPQDRQFILSSKKLLLSDSGFYLCAWSTDIGGTEAFFGQGTRLTVV.

This clonotype has a handful of counts. The rearrangement uses TRBV4-1 and TRBJ2-7; no reliable D call. Germline values: CDR1 MGHRA, CDR2 YSYEKL. The CDR3 sequence is 15 residues long. Trimming took 1 base from V and 2 from J, leaving 12 bases between them. CDR3 in DNA: TGCGCCAGCAGCCAAGGGGCCAGCAACCCCTACGAGCAGTACTTC. Translation: CASSQGASNPYEQYF.

This clonotype was recorded at least ten times. The chain uses TRBV28 and TRBJ1-5; unclear D gene. Germline CDR1 and CDR2: MDHEN and SYDVKM. This CDR3 spans 15 amino acids. V was pared by 7 bases and J by 2 bases, with 15 bases between. CDR3 bases: TGTGCCAGCATTCTCGACATAGGAGGCAATCAGCCCCAGCATTTT. Encoded protein: CASILDIGGNQPQHF.